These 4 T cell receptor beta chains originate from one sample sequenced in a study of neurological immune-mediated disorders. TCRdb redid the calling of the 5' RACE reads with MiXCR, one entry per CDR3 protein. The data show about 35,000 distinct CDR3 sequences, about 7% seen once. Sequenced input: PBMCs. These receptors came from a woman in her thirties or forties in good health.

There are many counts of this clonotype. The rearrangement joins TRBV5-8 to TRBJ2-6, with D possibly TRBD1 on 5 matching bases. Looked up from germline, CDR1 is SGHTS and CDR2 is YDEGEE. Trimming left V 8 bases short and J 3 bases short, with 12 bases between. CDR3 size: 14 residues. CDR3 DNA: TGTGCCAGAAACAAACAGGTTGGGGCCAACGTCCTGACTTTC. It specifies CARNKQVGANVLTF.

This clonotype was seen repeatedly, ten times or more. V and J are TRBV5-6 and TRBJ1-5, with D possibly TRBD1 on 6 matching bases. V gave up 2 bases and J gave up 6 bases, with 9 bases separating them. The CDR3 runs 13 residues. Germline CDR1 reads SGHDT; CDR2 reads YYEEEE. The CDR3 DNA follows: TGTGCCAGCAGCTTCCTCAGGGGTCAGCCCCAGCATTTT. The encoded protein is CASSFLRGQPQHF. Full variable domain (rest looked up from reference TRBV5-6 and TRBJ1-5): DAGVTQSPTHLIKTRGQQVTLRCSPKSGHDTVSWYQQALGQGPQFIFQYYEEEERQRGNFPDRFSGHQFPNYSSELNVNALLLGDSALYLCASSFLRGQPQHFGDGTRLSIL.

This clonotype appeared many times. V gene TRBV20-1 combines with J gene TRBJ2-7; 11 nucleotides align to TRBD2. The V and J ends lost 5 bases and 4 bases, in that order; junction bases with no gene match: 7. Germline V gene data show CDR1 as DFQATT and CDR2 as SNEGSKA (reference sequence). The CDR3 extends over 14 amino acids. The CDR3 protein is CSAGTSGRGYEQYF. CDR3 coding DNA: TGCAGTGCTGGCACTAGCGGGAGAGGATACGAGCAGTACTTC.

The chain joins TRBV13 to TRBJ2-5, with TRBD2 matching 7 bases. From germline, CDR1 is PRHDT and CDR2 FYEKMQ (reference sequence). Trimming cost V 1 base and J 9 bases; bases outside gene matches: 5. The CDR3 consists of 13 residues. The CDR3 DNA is TGTGCCAGCAGCTTAGAAAGTGGGAGGGCCCAGTACTTC. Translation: CASSLESGRAQYF.